This T cell receptor beta chain was found in a study of PD-L1 blockade in urothelial cancer. In the study overall: Samples came from 3 weeks, at the second dose, and 6 weeks into treatment. Blood samples contained a median around 140,000 T cells. Whole-study findings and limits: Lower than median blood TCR clonality before treatment predicted better survival.

Trimming cost V 0 bases and J 3 bases; bases outside gene matches: 2. Germline CDR1 SGHTS, CDR2 YDEGEE. The CDR3 loop spans 14 amino acids. Sample time point: pretreatment peripheral blood. Locally advanced or metastatic urothelial carcinoma was present in patients. Using immunoSEQ multiplex PCR, the repertoire was profiled, and TCRdb retains in-frame clones only, with some absent. The sample lists tens of thousands of clones, about 76% occurring once. This clone showed up just once. Its antigen is still unknown. Sequencing used PBMCs, obtained around atezolizumab (anti-PD-L1) treatment. The TCR was taken from a man between 65 and 80 years old with urothelial cancer. The chain uses TRBV5-8 and TRBJ2-7, with 8 bases identical to TRBD2. The CDR3 DNA reads as TGTGCCAGCAGCTTGGGGACTAGCAGCTACGAGCAGTACTTC. This codes for CASSLGTSSYEQYF.